A single sample gave rise to the 16 T cell receptor beta chains below, sequenced in a study of PD-1 blockade in mismatch repair-deficient tumors. Assay used: immunoSEQ multiplex PCR; TCRdb lists only in-frame clones, some missing. This table holds roughly 130,000 clones, around nine tenths found once. This material consisted of peripheral blood, taken 70 to 72 weeks after starting pembrolizumab. All receptors come from an adult with mismatch repair-deficient cancer.

The chain couples TRBV28 to TRBJ1-2, with 8 bases identical to TRBD1. Trimming cost V 2 bases and J 7 bases; bases outside gene matches: 3. The length of the CDR3 is 13 residues. Germline V gene data show CDR1 as MDHEN and CDR2 as SYDVKM. CDR3 protein: CASSLDRGFGYTF. For the CDR3, the DNA is TGTGCCAGCAGTTTAGACAGGGGTTTTGGCTACACCTTC.

This chain uses TRBV10-3 with TRBJ2-1; 16 positions agree with TRBD2. The CDR3 consists of 17 residues. CDR1 is ENHRY and CDR2 is SYGVKD in the germline V gene. The V segment lost 4 bases and the J segment 9 bases; nucleotides outside the gene matches: 9. The CDR3 sequence: CAISGTGLAGGPVEQFF. In DNA form, the CDR3 reads TGTGCCATCAGTGGTACGGGACTAGCGGGAGGGCCTGTTGAGCAGTTCTTC.

The V gene is TRBV7-2, the J gene TRBJ2-1, with TRBD2 matching over 8 bases. The ends lost 4 bases at V and 10 bases at J; junction bases unmatched: 9. The CDR3 is 14 residues long. Germline CDR1 reads SGHTA; CDR2 reads FQGNSA. The CDR3 sequence: CASSSGAGGREQFF. Written as DNA, the CDR3 is TGTGCCAGCAGCTCCGGGGCGGGAGGACGGGAGCAGTTCTTC.

This clone was seen a single time. DNA of the CDR3: TGTGCCAGTAGTACCCCGACAAGCCTTTATGGCTACACCTTC. The encoded protein is CASSTPTSLYGYTF. The chain recombines TRBV19 with TRBJ1-2, with no clear D. The CDR3 length is 14 residues. Germline values: CDR1 LNHDA, CDR2 SQIVND (reference sequence). V lost 4 bases, J lost 5 bases, and 14 bases lay in between.

This chain links TRBV5-1 with TRBJ2-7; no definite D call. The V gene's germline CDR1 is SGHRS and CDR2 YFSETQ. The CDR3 is 15 amino acids. The germline V and J ends were trimmed by 0 bases and 4 bases, with 14 bases remaining between them. The CDR3 sequence is CASSLVQAARYEQYF. In DNA, the CDR3 is TGCGCCAGCAGCTTGGTCCAGGCCGCTCGGTACGAGCAGTACTTC.

V is TRBV28 and J is TRBJ2-1, with D perhaps TRBD1 (6 bases). The CDR3 covers 15 residues. V gave up 5 bases and J gave up 3 bases, with 14 bases separating them. CDR1 is MDHEN and CDR2 is SYDVKM in the germline V gene. The CDR3 spells CASSITGKNYNEQFF. CDR3 bases: TGTGCCAGCAGTATAACAGGGAAAAACTACAATGAGCAGTTCTTC.

J is TRBJ2-3 and V is TRBV4-1, with 12 bases fitting TRBD2. The V gene end was trimmed by 1 base and the J gene end by 2 bases; junction bases not matched to a gene: 4. Germline values: CDR1 MGHRA, CDR2 YSYEKL. The CDR3 contains 17 residues. CDR3 nucleotide sequence: TGCGCCAGCAGCCAAGGACTAGCGGGAGTGATCACAGATACGCAGTATTTT. Amino acids: CASSQGLAGVITDTQYF.

The rearrangement joins TRBV5-4 to TRBJ1-5; 7 bases line up with TRBD1. V dropped 4 bases and J dropped 7; count of bases not matched to a gene: 5. This CDR3 is built from 13 residues. The germline CDR1 and CDR2 sequences are SGHNT and YYREEE (reference sequence). CDR3: CASSQGVGQPQHF. CDR3 DNA sequence: TGTGCCAGCAGCCAGGGGGTTGGCCAGCCCCAGCATTTT.

J is TRBJ1-2 and V is TRBV28, with 11 bases fitting TRBD1. V lost 5 bases and J lost 3; bases outside the gene matches: 5. Germline CDR1 MDHEN, CDR2 SYDVKM. This CDR3 is 15 amino acids long. The CDR3 coding sequence is TGTGCCAGCAGTCCCCGGACAGGGGGCGACTATGGCTACACCTTC. It codes for CASSPRTGGDYGYTF.

The V call is TRBV27, the J call TRBJ2-1; no reliable D call. The V end lost 0 bases, the J end lost 7 bases, and 7 bases lay between the germline ends. The CDR3 is 13 amino acids. Germline V CDR1 and CDR2: MNHEY, SMNVEV (reference sequence). CDR3 nucleotide sequence: TGTGCCAGCAGTTTATCCGTTGCGAATGAGCAGTTCTTC. Its protein product is CASSLSVANEQFF.

The V call is TRBV2, the J call TRBJ1-1; maybe TRBD1 (5 bases). Germline V gene data show CDR1 as SNHLY and CDR2 as FYNNEI. Trimming left V 9 bases short and J 11 bases short, with 19 bases between. The CDR3 consists of 12 residues. DNA for the CDR3: TGTGCCAGGGAGGATAAGGGGCCCGTCGCTTTCTTT. This gives the protein CAREDKGPVAFF.

This chain joins TRBV21-1 and TRBJ1-2. TRBV21-1 corresponds to a pseudogene. The CDR3 has 17 residues. The CDR3 sequence: CASSKVVRQRANYGYTF. CDR3 DNA: TGTGCCAGCAGCAAAGTCGTACGACAGAGGGCTAACTATGGCTACACCTTC.

V gene TRBV7-9 combines with J gene TRBJ2-1; D is unresolved. V lost 4 bases and J 9 bases, leaving 7 bases between the germline ends. The CDR3 length is 11 residues. Per germline, CDR1 SEHNR and CDR2 FQNEAQ (reference sequence). As DNA, the CDR3 is TGTGCCAGCAGCTATTCGCGTGAGCAGTTCTTC. This translates into CASSYSREQFF. The full variable domain, with the rest looked up from reference TRBV7-9 and TRBJ2-1, is DTGVSQNPRHKITKRGQNVTFRCDPISEHNRLYWYRQTLGQGPEFLTYFQNEAQLEKSRLLSDRFSAERPKGSFSTLEIQRTEQGDSAMYLCASSYSREQFFGPGTRLTVL.

V is TRBV6-5 and J is TRBJ2-1; D perhaps matches TRBD2 (5 bases). Germline values: CDR1 MNHEY, CDR2 SVGAGI. The CDR3 runs to 15 residues. V lost 8 bases and J lost 1, with 15 bases in between. The CDR3 DNA sequence: TGTGCCAGCTCCACAGCGGTTAATTCCTACAATGAGCAGTTCTTC. Protein sequence: CASSTAVNSYNEQFF.

This rearrangement joins TRBV11-2 to TRBJ2-3; D possibly corresponds to TRBD1 (6 bases). This CDR3 comprises 16 residues. V was cut by 1 base and J by 0 bases, with 11 bases left in between. Per the germline V gene, CDR1 is SGHAT and CDR2 is FQNNGV. The CDR3 DNA is TGTGCCAGCAGCTTAGGCGCCGGGACAAGCACAGATACGCAGTATTTT. It yields the protein CASSLGAGTSTDTQYF. Supplemented by reference TRBV11-2 and TRBJ2-3, the full variable domain reads EAGVAQSPRYKIIEKRQSVAFWCNPISGHATLYWYQQILGQGPKLLIQFQNNGVVDDSQLPKDRFSAERLKGVDSTLKIQPAKLEDSAVYLCASSLGAGTSTDTQYFGPGTRLTVL.

The rearrangement uses TRBV7-2 and TRBJ2-1, with TRBD2 matching over 9 bases. Looked up from germline, CDR1 is SGHTA and CDR2 is FQGNSA. The CDR3 loop spans 16 amino acids. Trimming took 5 bases from V and 8 from J; bases not matched to a gene: 13. The DNA of the CDR3 is TGTGCCAGCAGCAGACAAAGCGGGAGGAGGGGGGATGAGCAGTTCTTC. Encoded protein: CASSRQSGRRGDEQFF.